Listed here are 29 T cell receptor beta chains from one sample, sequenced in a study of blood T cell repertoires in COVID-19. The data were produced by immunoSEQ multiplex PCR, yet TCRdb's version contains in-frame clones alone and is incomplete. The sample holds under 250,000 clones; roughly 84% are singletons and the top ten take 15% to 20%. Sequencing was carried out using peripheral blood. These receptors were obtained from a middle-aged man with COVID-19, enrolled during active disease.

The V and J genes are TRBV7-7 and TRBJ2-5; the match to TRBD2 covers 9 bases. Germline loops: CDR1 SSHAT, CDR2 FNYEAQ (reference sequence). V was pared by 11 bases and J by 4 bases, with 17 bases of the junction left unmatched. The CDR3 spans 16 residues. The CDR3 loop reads CARRKRAGGSGETQYF. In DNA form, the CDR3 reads TGTGCCCGACGAAAGCGGGCGGGGGGGTCCGGAGAGACCCAGTACTTC.

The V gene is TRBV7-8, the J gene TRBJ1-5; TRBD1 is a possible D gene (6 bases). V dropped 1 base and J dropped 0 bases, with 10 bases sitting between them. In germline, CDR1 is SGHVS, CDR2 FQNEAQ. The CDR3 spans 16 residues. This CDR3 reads CASSLGQVDSNQPQHF. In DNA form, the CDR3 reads TGTGCCAGCAGCTTAGGACAGGTTGATAGCAATCAGCCCCAGCATTTT.

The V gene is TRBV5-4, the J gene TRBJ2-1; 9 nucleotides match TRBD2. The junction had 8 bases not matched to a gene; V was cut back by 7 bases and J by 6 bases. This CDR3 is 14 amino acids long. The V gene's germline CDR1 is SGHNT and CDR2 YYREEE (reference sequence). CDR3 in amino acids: CASQGLAGINEQFF. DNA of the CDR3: TGTGCCAGCCAGGGGCTAGCGGGGATCAATGAGCAGTTCTTC.

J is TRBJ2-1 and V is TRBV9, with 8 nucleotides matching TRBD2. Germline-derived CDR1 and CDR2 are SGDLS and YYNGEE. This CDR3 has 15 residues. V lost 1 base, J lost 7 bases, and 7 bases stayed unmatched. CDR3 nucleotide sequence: TGTGCCAGCAGCGTACGGGTGGTAGCGGGAAATGAGCAGTTCTTC. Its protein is CASSVRVVAGNEQFF. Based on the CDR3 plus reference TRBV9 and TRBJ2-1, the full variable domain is DSGVTQTPKHLITATGQRVTLRCSPRSGDLSVYWYQQSLDQGLQFLIQYYNGEERAKGNILERFSAQQFPDLHSELNLSSLELGDSALYFCASSVRVVAGNEQFFGPGTRLTVL.

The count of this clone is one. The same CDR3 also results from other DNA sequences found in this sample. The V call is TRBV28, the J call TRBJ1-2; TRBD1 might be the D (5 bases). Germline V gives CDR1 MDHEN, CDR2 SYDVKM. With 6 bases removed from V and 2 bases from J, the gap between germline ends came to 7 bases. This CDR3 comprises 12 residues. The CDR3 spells CASRGVNYGYTF. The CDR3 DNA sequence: TGTGCCAGCAGAGGGGTAAACTATGGCTACACCTTC.

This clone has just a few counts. The CDR3 sequence is CASSSILGYEQYF. DNA for the CDR3: TGTGCCAGCAGCTCTATCCTCGGCTACGAGCAGTACTTC. The J gene is TRBJ2-7, the V gene TRBV7-9; D ambiguous. Per the germline V gene, CDR1 is SEHNR and CDR2 is FQNEAQ (reference sequence). The CDR3 has 13 amino acids. Trimming pared 4 bases from V and 3 bases from J, leaving 10 bases between. Full variable domain (missing parts from reference TRBV7-9 and TRBJ2-7): DTGVSQNPRHKITKRGQNVTFRCDPISEHNRLYWYRQTLGQGPEFLTYFQNEAQLEKSRLLSDRFSAERPKGSFSTLEIQRTEQGDSAMYLCASSSILGYEQYFGPGTRLTVT.

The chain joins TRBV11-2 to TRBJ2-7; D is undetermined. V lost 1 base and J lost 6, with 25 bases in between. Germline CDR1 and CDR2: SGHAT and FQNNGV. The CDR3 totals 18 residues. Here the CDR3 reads CASSLVRSRTQSAGEQYF. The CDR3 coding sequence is TGTGCCAGCAGCTTAGTGAGGTCTAGAACTCAGTCAGCCGGCGAGCAGTACTTC.

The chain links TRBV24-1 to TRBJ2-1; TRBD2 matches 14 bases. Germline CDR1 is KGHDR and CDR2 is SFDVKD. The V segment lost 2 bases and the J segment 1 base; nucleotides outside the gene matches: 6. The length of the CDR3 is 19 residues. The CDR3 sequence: CATSDSGTSGRGSYNEQFF. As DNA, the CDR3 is TGTGCCACCAGTGATTCCGGGACTAGCGGGAGAGGGTCCTACAATGAGCAGTTCTTC.

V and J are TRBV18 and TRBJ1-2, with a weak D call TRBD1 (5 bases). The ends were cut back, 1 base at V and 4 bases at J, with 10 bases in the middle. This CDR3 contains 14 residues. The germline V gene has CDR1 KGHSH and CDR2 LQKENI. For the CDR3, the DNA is TGTGCCAGCTCACCACAAGGGACTAGCTATGGCTACACCTTC. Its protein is CASSPQGTSYGYTF.

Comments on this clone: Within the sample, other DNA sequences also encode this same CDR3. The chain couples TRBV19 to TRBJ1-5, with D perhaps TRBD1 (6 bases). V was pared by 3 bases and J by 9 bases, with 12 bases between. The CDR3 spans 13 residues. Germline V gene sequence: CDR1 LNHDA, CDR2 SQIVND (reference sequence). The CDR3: CASSIQGQGPQHF. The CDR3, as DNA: TGTGCCAGTAGTATTCAGGGGCAAGGGCCCCAGCATTTT.

In DNA, the CDR3 is TGTGCCAGCAGCTTTCGGAGGGGCCCACTCGGCGAGCAGTACTTC. Protein sequence: CASSFRRGPLGEQYF. The V and J genes are TRBV5-6 and TRBJ2-7, with D possibly matching TRBD2 (6 bases). Trimming removed 2 bases at V and 6 bases at J, with 18 bases between. Germline V gene sequence: CDR1 SGHDT, CDR2 YYEEEE. The CDR3 has 15 amino acids.

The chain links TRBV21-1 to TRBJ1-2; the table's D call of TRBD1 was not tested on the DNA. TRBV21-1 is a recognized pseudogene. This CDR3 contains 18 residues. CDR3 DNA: TGTGCCAGCAGCAAAGTGAGCAGGGACAGAGCCGATAACTATGGCTACACCTTC. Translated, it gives CASSKVSRDRADNYGYTF.

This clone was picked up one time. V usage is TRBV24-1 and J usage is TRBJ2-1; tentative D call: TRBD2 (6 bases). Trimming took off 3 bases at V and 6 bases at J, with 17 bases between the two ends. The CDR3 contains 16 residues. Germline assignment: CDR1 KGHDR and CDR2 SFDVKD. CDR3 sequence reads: CATSDDRLGGGNEQFF. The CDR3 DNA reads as TGTGCCACCAGTGATGACCGACTAGGTGGGGGCAATGAGCAGTTCTTC.

CDR3 residues: CASSLLRADKNIQYF. CDR3 DNA: TGTGCCAGCAGCTTGTTGCGGGCCGACAAAAACATTCAGTACTTC. The chain uses TRBV5-6 and TRBJ2-4; a weak D match, TRBD2 (5 bases). Germline CDR1 reads SGHDT; CDR2 reads YYEEEE. V shed 1 base and J shed 3 bases, with 11 bases lying between them. The CDR3 is made up of 15 amino acids.

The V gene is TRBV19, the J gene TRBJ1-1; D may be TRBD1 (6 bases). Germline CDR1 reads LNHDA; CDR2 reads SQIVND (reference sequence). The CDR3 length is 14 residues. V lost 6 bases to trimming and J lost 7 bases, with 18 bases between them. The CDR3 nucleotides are TGTGCCAGTAGCCTCCGAGGGGGGGCCGGTGAAGCTTTCTTT. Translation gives CASSLRGGAGEAFF.

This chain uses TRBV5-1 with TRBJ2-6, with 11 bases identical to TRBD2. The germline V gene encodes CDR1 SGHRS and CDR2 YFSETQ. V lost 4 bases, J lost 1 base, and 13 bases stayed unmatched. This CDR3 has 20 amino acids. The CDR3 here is CASSLLLLAGEGSGANVLTF. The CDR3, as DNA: TGCGCCAGCAGCCTCCTCCTACTAGCGGGGGAAGGGTCTGGGGCCAACGTCCTGACTTTC.

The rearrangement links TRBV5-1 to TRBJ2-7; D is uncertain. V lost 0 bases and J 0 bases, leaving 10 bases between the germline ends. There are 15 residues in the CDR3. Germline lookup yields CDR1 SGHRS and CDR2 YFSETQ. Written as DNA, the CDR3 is TGCGCCAGCAGCTTGGGTGGCGGCAGCTCCTACGAGCAGTACTTC. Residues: CASSLGGGSSYEQYF.

The CDR3 region is CASSDYSSGNTIYF. The DNA for the CDR3 is TGTGCCAGCAGCGATTACAGCTCTGGAAACACCATATATTTT. The chain has TRBV9 and TRBJ1-3; D remains unclear. The V end lost 3 bases, the J end lost 0 bases, and 7 bases lay between the germline ends. Germline values: CDR1 SGDLS, CDR2 YYNGEE. The CDR3 totals 14 residues.

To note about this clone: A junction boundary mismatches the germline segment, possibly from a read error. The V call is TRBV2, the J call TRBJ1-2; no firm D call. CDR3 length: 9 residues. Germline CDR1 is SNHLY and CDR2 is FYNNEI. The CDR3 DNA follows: TGTGCCAGCAAGTCCCCCGGAGTCTTC. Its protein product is CASKSPGVF.

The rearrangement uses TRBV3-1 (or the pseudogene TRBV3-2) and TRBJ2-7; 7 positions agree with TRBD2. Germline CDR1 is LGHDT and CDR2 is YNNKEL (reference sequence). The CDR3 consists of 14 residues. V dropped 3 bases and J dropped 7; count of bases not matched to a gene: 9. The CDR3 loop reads CASSHGGRGREQYF. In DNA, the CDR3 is TGTGCCAGCAGCCACGGCGGGAGAGGGCGGGAGCAGTACTTC.

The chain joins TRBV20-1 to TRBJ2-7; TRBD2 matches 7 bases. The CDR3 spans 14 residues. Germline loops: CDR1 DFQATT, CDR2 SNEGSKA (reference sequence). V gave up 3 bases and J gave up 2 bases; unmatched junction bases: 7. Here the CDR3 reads CSASMASGPYEQYF. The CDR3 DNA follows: TGCAGTGCTAGTATGGCTAGCGGCCCCTACGAGCAGTACTTC.

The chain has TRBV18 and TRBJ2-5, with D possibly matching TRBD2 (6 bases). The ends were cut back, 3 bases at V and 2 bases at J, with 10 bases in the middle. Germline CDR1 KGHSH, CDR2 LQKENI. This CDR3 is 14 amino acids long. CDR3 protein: CASSPGTRQETQYF. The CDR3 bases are TGTGCCAGCTCACCCGGGACTCGGCAAGAGACCCAGTACTTC.

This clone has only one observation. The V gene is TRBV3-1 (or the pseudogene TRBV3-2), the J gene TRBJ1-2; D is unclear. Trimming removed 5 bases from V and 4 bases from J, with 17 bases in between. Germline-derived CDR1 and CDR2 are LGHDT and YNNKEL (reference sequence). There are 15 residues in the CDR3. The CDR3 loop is CASSNRGLISYGYTF. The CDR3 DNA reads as TGTGCCAGCAGCAACCGGGGTTTGATAAGCTATGGCTACACCTTC.

CDR3 DNA sequence: TGTGCCAGCAGCTTCGGAGCTACCGGGGAGCTGTTTTTT. It encodes CASSFGATGELFF. The J gene is TRBJ2-2, the V gene TRBV7-9; D is undetermined. The CDR3 extends over 13 amino acids. V was cut by 3 bases and J by 5 bases, with 7 bases left in between. Germline loops: CDR1 SEHNR, CDR2 FQNEAQ (reference sequence).

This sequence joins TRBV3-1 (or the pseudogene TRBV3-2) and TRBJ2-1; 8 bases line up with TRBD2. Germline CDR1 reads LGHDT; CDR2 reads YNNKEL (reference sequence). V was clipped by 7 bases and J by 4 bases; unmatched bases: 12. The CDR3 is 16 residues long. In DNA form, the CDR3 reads TGTGCCAGCACCCCCGAAGCGGGAGTGATGTACAATGAGCAGTTCTTC. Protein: CASTPEAGVMYNEQFF.

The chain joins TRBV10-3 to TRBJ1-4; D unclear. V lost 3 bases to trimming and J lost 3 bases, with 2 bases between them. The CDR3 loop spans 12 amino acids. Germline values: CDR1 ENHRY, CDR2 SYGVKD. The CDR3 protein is CAISDANEKLFF. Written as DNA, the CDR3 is TGTGCCATCAGTGACGCTAATGAAAAACTGTTTTTT.

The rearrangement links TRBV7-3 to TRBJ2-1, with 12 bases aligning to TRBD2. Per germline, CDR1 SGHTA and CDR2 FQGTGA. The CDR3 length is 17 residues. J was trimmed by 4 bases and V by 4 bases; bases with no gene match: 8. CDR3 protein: CASSYDPTSGGYNEQFF. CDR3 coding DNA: TGTGCCAGCAGCTATGACCCGACTAGCGGGGGTTACAATGAGCAGTTCTTC.

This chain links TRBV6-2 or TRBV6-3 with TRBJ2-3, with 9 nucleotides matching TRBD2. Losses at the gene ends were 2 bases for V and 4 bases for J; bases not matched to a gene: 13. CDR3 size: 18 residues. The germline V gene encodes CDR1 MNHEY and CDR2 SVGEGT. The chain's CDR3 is CASSYPPGDSGSSDTQYF. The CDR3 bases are TGTGCCAGCAGTTACCCCCCTGGGGATAGCGGGAGTTCAGATACGCAGTATTTT.

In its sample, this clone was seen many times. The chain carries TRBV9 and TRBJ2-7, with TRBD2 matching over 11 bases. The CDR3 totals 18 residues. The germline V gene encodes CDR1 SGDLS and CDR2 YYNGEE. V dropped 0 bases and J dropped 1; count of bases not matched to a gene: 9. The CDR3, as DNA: TGTGCCAGCAGCGTAGCGCCGTTGGGGACTAGCGGATCCTACGAGCAGTACTTC. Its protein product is CASSVAPLGTSGSYEQYF.